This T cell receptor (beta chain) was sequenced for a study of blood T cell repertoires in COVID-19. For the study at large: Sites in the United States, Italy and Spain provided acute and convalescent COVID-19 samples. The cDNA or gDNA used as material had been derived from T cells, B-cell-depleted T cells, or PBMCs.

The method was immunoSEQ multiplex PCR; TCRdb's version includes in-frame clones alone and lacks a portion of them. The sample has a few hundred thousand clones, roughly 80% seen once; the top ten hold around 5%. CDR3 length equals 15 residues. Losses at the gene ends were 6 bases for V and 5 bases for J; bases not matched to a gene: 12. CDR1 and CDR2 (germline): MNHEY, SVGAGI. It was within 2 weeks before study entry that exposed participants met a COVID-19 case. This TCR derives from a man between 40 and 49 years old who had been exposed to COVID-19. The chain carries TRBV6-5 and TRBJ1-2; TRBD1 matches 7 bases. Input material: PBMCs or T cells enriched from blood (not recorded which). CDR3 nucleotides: TGTGCCAGCAGCCAGACGACAGGGACCCTATATGGCTACACCTTC. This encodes CASSQTTGTLYGYTF.